Given below is one TCR beta chain in context. RNA was extracted with the RNeasy kit, and a quantity of roughly 0.5 to 1 ug was reverse transcribed using random hexamers. TCRdb processed the immunoSEQ multiplex PCR reads anew with MiXCR; each CDR3 protein has one entry. The table has fewer than 65,000 distinct CDR3 sequences, roughly 92% seen once. CDR1 SGHDT and CDR2 YYEEEE come from the germline V gene. The V gene lost 4 bases and the J gene lost 6 bases, with 25 bases spanning the gap. The length of the CDR3 is 17 residues. The sample belongs to a study of CD8 T cells in Susac syndrome. The chain has TRBV5-6 and TRBJ1-2; D is ambiguous. This clonotype was obtained from a human donor in good health. Sequenced: CD8+ T cells from PBMCs. CDR3 in DNA: TGTGCCAGCAGCCGCAAGGCCCGAGAAACAGAACCCAATGGCTACACCTTC. This sequence encodes CASSRKARETEPNGYTF.